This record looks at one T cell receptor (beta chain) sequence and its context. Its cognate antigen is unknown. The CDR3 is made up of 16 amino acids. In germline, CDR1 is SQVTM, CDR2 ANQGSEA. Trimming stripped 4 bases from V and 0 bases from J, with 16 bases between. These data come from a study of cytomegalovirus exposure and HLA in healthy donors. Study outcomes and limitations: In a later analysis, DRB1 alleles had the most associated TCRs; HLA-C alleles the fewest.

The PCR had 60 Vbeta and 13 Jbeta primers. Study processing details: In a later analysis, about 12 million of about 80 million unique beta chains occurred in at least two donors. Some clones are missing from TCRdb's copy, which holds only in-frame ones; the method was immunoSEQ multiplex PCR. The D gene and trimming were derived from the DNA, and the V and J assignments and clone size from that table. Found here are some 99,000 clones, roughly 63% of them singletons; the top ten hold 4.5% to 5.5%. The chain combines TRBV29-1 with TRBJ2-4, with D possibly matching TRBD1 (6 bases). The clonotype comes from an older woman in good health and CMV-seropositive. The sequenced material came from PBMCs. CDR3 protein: CSVGPGQFLAKNIQYF. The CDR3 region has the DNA TGCAGCGTTGGACCCGGACAGTTTCTAGCCAAAAACATTCAGTACTTC.